The next 21 T cell receptor beta chains were all read from a single sample in a study of vaccination effects on CD4 cells after COVID-19 (dated by TCRdb to 2021 to 2024). After more than nine days of culture, CD4+ T cells were isolated with the EasySep CD4+ T cell isolation kit. Participants received two doses of either the BNT162b2 or the mRNA-1273 mRNA SARS-CoV-2 vaccine. The receptor library was made with the immunoSEQ multiplex PCR assay. TCRdb provides this immuneACCESS table in a form limited to in-frame rearrangements. Some clones are lacking; in checked studies, under half of them reflect an unresolved V gene, and why the rest are absent is not known. The sample table shows tens of thousands of clones, and 70% to 85% are seen once. The ten biggest clones cover 2.2% of the sample. Which antigens these TCRs recognize remains unknown. The sample was CD4+ T cells from PBMCs cultured without peptide, taken after COVID-19 vaccination. The source of these receptors is a human donor who received a COVID-19 vaccine.

The rearrangement joins TRBV4-2 to TRBJ2-5; maybe TRBD1 (6 bases). CDR1 and CDR2 from the germline V gene are LGHNA and YNFKEQ. V was trimmed by 3 bases and J by 5 bases, leaving 16 bases between them. The CDR3 sequence is 15 residues long. The CDR3 sequence is CASSHQRTETETQYF. CDR3 bases: TGTGCCAGCAGCCATCAAAGGACAGAAACCGAGACCCAGTACTTC.

This clone was counted between two and nine times. J is TRBJ1-1 and V is TRBV28; D perhaps matches TRBD1 (6 bases). Trimming left V 6 bases short and J 1 base short, with 18 bases between. Germline loops: CDR1 MDHEN, CDR2 SYDVKM. This CDR3 spans 16 amino acids. In nucleotides, the CDR3 is TGTGCCAGCAGCAATACTACCGGGACAACGAACACTGAAGCTTTCTTT. Translating it yields CASSNTTGTTNTEAFF.

This chain uses TRBV12-3 or TRBV12-4 with TRBJ2-2, with no clear D. Trimming left V 5 bases short and J 6 bases short, with 10 bases between. The CDR3 is 13 residues long. The CDR3 DNA is TGTGCCAGCAGTCTCACGGCAGCCGGGGAGCTGTTTTTT. Protein: CASSLTAAGELFF.

The chain links TRBV7-8 to TRBJ1-2, with D unclear. Germline V gives CDR1 SGHVS, CDR2 FQNEAQ. This CDR3 has 14 amino acids. Trimming shortened V by 3 bases and J by 0 bases, and 8 bases separated the two germline ends. The CDR3 DNA reads TGTGCCAGCAGCTTGACTGCAGCTAACTATGGCTACACCTTC. This codes for CASSLTAANYGYTF.

The V gene is TRBV5-1, the J gene TRBJ2-2, with 9 bases identical to TRBD1. Per the germline V gene, CDR1 is SGHRS and CDR2 is YFSETQ. V dropped 2 bases and J dropped 6; count of bases not matched to a gene: 8. The CDR3 consists of 16 residues. The CDR3 spells CASSLVPTGGAGELFF. DNA of the CDR3: TGCGCCAGCAGCTTAGTTCCGACAGGGGGGGCCGGGGAGCTGTTTTTT.

The chain links TRBV3-1 (or the pseudogene TRBV3-2) to TRBJ2-7; 8 bases are shared with TRBD2. V was clipped by 0 bases and J by 0 bases; unmatched bases: 4. Germline assignment: CDR1 LGHDT and CDR2 YNNKEL (reference sequence). The CDR3 has 16 residues. CDR3 residues: CASSQERRGASYEQYV. The DNA for the CDR3 is TGTGCCAGCAGCCAAGAACGGCGGGGGGCCTCCTACGAGCAGTACGTC.

The rearrangement links TRBV6-6 to TRBJ1-5; D is unclear. Germline values: CDR1 MNHNY, CDR2 SVGAGI (reference sequence). CDR3 length equals 13 residues. The V end was cut by 4 bases, the J end by 9 bases, with 13 bases between. The CDR3 region is CASSSLGITPQHF. DNA for the CDR3: TGTGCCAGCAGTTCCCTCGGCATCACGCCCCAGCATTTT.

The chain has TRBV19 and TRBJ1-1; no definite D call. Germline V gives CDR1 LNHDA, CDR2 SQIVND (reference sequence). This CDR3 has 13 amino acids. V lost 3 bases, J lost 7 bases, and 12 bases lay in between. CDR3 amino acids: CASSILGGNEAFF. The CDR3 DNA is TGTGCCAGTAGTATCCTAGGAGGAAATGAAGCTTTCTTT.

The chain carries TRBV24-1 and TRBJ1-3, with D possibly TRBD1 on 5 matching bases. Germline assignment: CDR1 KGHDR and CDR2 SFDVKD. Deletions cut 3 bases from V and 7 bases from J, with 15 bases between. CDR3 length: 15 amino acids. Here the CDR3 reads CATSDPRGVDNTIYF. CDR3 nucleotide sequence: TGTGCCACCAGTGATCCTAGAGGGGTAGATAACACCATATATTTT.

V is TRBV27 and J is TRBJ2-5, with TRBD2 matching 8 bases. With 6 bases clipped from V and 4 bases from J, the junction kept 7 bases outside the gene matches. Germline V gene lookup returns CDR1 MNHEY and CDR2 SMNVEV (reference sequence). The CDR3 runs to 14 residues. The CDR3 sequence: CASSLAGTGETQYF. The DNA for the CDR3 is TGTGCCAGCAGCCTAGCGGGTACAGGAGAGACCCAGTACTTC.

V and J are TRBV6-2 or TRBV6-3 and TRBJ2-2; D unclear. V was cut by 4 bases and J by 7 bases, with 13 bases left in between. The germline CDR1 and CDR2 sequences are MNHEY and SVGEGT. The CDR3 contains 14 residues. The CDR3 region is CASSSYSDVGELFF. For the CDR3, the DNA is TGTGCCAGCAGTTCGTACAGTGATGTCGGGGAGCTGTTTTTT.

The chain is built from TRBV7-8 and TRBJ1-5; D remains ambiguous. Germline V gene sequence: CDR1 SGHVS, CDR2 FQNEAQ. The length of the CDR3 is 14 residues. Between the trimmed V and J ends, which lost 3 bases and 2 bases, there was a span of 8 bases. In DNA, the CDR3 is TGTGCCAGCAGCTTCCGGAGAGGCAATCAGCCCCAGCATTTT. It specifies CASSFRRGNQPQHF.

V is TRBV20-1 and J is TRBJ2-1; TRBD2 matches at 10 bases. This CDR3 is built from 15 residues. Germline V gene lookup returns CDR1 DFQATT and CDR2 SNEGSKA (reference sequence). Losses at the gene ends were 3 bases for V and 4 bases for J; bases not matched to a gene: 6. This CDR3 is CSASAAGGRYNEQFF. For the CDR3, the DNA is TGCAGTGCTAGTGCAGCGGGGGGGCGTTACAATGAGCAGTTCTTC.

V usage is TRBV27 and J usage is TRBJ1-1; D gene unclear. The V end was cut by 5 bases, the J end by 3 bases, with 10 bases between. Germline assignment: CDR1 MNHEY and CDR2 SMNVEV (reference sequence). CDR3 length: 13 amino acids. The DNA of the CDR3 is TGTGCCAGCAGTAGACTAAGGGACACTGAAGCTTTCTTT. Its protein product is CASSRLRDTEAFF.

This clone was detected a few times. The chain has TRBV28 and TRBJ1-2, with a weak D call TRBD1 (5 bases). The CDR3 contains 14 residues. With 7 bases removed from V and 4 bases from J, the gap between germline ends came to 16 bases. Germline values: CDR1 MDHEN, CDR2 SYDVKM. CDR3 region: CASNGPGEAYGYTF. DNA for the CDR3: TGTGCCAGCAATGGGCCGGGGGAGGCCTATGGCTACACCTTC.

The V call is TRBV4-1, the J call TRBJ2-2, with TRBD2 matching over 13 bases. V trimming: 3 bases; J trimming: 3 bases; junction bases outside the gene matches: 7. The CDR3 covers 18 residues. Germline CDR1 reads MGHRA; CDR2 reads YSYEKL. The CDR3 DNA reads TGCGCCAGCAGCCAGCATCGACTAGCGGGGGGACACACCGGGGAGCTGTTTTTT. It yields the protein CASSQHRLAGGHTGELFF.

This clone was seen more than once but under ten times. This chain uses TRBV21-1 with TRBJ1-3; the listed D gene, TRBD1, was not tested against the DNA. TRBV21-1 is assigned pseudogene status. The CDR3 totals 13 residues. The CDR3 protein is CASNYSGGNTIYF. In DNA form, the CDR3 reads TGTGCCAGCAACTATTCAGGGGGAAACACCATATATTTT.

The chain links TRBV7-7 to TRBJ2-6; weak D call: TRBD1 (6 bases). The V end lost 10 bases, the J end lost 3 bases, and 10 bases lay between the germline ends. The CDR3 contains 13 residues. Germline values: CDR1 SSHAT, CDR2 FNYEAQ (reference sequence). The CDR3 loop is CAIGTLGANVLTF. Here the CDR3 DNA reads TGTGCCATCGGGACACTTGGGGCCAACGTCCTGACTTTC.

This clone was observed a single time. This rearrangement joins TRBV7-3 to TRBJ2-2; D ambiguous. Trimming stripped 5 bases from V and 4 bases from J, with 11 bases between. This CDR3 contains 14 residues. The V gene's germline CDR1 is SGHTA and CDR2 FQGTGA. The CDR3 region has the DNA TGTGCCAGCAGCAAACAACACCTCACCGGGGAGCTGTTTTTT. Protein: CASSKQHLTGELFF.

The V call is TRBV4-3, the J call TRBJ2-5; 10 nucleotides agree with TRBD2. CDR1 and CDR2 (germline): LGHNA, YSLEER. The J segment lost 5 bases and the V segment lost 1 base, leaving 7 bases of the junction unmatched. The CDR3 has 16 residues. The CDR3 DNA sequence: TGCGCCAGCAGCCAAGTCGGAGCGGGGGGGAGGGAGACCCAGTACTTC. This encodes CASSQVGAGGRETQYF.

This clone was observed a handful of times. V and J are TRBV11-1 and TRBJ2-7, with TRBD2 identical over 8 bases. Germline V gives CDR1 SGHAT, CDR2 FQDESV (reference sequence). This CDR3 is 13 amino acids long. The junction had 6 bases not matched to a gene; V was cut back by 5 bases and J by 6 bases. CDR3 DNA sequence: TGTGCCAGCAGCCAGACTAGCGTTTCCGAGCAGTACGTC. The encoded protein is CASSQTSVSEQYV.